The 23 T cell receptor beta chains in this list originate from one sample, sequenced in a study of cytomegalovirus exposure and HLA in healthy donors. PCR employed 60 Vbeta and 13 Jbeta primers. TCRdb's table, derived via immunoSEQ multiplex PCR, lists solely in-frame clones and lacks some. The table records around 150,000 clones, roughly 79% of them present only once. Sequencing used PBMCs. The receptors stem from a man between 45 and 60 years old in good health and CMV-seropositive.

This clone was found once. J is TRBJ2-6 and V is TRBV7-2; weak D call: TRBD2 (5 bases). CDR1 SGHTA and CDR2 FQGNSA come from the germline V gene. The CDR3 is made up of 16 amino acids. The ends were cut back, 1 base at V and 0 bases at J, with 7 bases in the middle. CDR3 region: CASSLGGSSGANVLTF. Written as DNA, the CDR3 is TGTGCCAGCAGCTTAGGAGGGAGCTCTGGGGCCAACGTCCTGACTTTC.

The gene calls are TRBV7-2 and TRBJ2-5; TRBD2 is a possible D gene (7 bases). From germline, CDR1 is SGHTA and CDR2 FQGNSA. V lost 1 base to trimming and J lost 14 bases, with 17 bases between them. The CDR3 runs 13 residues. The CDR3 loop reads CASSLDTRGDIYF. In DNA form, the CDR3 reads TGTGCCAGCAGCTTAGATACACGGGGGGACATTTACTTC.

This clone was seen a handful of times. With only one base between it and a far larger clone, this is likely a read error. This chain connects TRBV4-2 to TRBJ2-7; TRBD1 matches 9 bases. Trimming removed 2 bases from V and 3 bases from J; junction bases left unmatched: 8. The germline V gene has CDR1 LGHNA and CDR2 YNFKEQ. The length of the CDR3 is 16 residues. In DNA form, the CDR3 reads TGTGCCAGCAGCCAAATGGGGACAGGGTCCCTCTACGAGCAGTACTTC. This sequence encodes CASSQMGTGSLYEQYF.

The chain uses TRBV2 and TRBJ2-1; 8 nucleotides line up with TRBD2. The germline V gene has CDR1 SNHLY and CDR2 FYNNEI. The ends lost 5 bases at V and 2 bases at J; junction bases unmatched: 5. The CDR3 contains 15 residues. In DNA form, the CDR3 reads TGTGCCAGCAGTTCTTTAGCGGGGACCTACAATGAGCAGTTCTTC. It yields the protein CASSSLAGTYNEQFF.

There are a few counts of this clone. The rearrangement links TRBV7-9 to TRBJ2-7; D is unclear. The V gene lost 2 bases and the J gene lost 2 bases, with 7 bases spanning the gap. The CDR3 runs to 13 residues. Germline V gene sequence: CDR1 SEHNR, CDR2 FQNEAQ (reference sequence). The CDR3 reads CASSLSETYEQYF. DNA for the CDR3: TGTGCCAGCAGCTTAAGTGAGACCTACGAGCAGTACTTC.

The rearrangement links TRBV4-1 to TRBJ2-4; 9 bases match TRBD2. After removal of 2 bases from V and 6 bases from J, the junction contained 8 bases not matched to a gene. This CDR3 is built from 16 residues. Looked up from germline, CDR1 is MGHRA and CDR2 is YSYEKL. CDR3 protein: CASSQIWGRGGNIQYF. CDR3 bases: TGCGCCAGCAGCCAAATCTGGGGGCGGGGGGGAAACATTCAGTACTTC.

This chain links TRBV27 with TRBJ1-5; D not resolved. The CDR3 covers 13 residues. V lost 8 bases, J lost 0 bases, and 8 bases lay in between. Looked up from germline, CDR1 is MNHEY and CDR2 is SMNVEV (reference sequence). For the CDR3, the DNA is TGTGCCAGCGCACAGATTAGCAATCAGCCCCAGCATTTT. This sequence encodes CASAQISNQPQHF.

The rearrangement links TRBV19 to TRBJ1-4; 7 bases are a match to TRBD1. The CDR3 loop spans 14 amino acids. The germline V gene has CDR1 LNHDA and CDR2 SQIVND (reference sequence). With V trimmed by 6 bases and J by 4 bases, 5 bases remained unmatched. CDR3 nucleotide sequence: TGTGCCAGTAGAACGACAGGGCGTAATGAAAAACTGTTTTTT. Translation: CASRTTGRNEKLFF.

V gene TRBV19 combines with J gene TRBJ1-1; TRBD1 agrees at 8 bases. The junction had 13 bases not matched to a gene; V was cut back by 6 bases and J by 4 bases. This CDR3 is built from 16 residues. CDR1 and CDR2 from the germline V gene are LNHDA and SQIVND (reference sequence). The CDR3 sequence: CASRPNSGGLGTEAFF. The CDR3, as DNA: TGTGCCAGTAGACCCAACTCAGGGGGCCTAGGCACTGAAGCTTTCTTT.

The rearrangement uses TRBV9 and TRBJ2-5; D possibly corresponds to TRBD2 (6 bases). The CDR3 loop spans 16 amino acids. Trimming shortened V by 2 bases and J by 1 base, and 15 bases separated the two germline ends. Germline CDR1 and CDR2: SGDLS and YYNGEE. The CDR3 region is CASSVSGLTGQETQYF. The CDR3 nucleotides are TGTGCCAGCAGCGTCTCGGGACTTACTGGCCAAGAGACCCAGTACTTC.

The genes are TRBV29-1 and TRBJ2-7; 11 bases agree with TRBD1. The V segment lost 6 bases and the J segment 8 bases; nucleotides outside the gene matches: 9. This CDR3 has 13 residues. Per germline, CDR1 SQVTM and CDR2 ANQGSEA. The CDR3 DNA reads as TGCAGCGTCCTGGGGGACAGGGGGGACAAGCAGTACTTC. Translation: CSVLGDRGDKQYF.

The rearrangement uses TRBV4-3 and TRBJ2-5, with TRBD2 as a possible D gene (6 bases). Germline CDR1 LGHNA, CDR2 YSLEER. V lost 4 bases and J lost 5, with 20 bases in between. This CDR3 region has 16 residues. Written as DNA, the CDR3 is TGCGCCAGCAGCCTCGGAAAGCGGGCAGGGTTGGAGACCCAGTACTTC. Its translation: CASSLGKRAGLETQYF.

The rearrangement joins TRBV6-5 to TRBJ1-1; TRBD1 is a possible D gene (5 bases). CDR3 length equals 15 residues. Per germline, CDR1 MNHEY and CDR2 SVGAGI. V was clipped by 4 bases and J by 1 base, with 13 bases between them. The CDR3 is CASSFSRQQNTEAFF. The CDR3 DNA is TGTGCCAGCAGTTTTTCTCGACAGCAGAACACTGAAGCTTTCTTT.

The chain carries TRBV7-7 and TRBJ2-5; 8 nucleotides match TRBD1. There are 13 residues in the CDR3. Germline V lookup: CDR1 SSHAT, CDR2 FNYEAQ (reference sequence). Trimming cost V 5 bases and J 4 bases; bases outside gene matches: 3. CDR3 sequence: CASSLGQGETQYF. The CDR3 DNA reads TGTGCCAGCAGCCTAGGACAGGGAGAGACCCAGTACTTC.

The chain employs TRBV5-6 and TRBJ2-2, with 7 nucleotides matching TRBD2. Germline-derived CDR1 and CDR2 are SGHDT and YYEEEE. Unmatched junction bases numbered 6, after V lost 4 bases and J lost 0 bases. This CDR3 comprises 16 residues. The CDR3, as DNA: TGTGCCAGCAGCCTCCTGGGGGGGGCGAACACCGGGGAGCTGTTTTTT. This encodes CASSLLGGANTGELFF.

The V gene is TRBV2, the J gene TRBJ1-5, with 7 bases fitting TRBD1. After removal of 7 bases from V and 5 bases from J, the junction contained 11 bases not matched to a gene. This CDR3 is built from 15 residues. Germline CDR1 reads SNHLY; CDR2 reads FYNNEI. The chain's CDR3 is CASTRQGLKDQPQHF. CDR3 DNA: TGTGCCAGCACCAGACAGGGATTAAAGGATCAGCCCCAGCATTTT.

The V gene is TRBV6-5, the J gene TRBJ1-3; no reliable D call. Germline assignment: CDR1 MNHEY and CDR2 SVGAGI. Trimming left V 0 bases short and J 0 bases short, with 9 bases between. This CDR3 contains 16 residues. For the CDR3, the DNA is TGTGCCAGCAGTTACTCCCCGTCCAGCTCTGGAAACACCATATATTTT. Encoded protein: CASSYSPSSSGNTIYF.

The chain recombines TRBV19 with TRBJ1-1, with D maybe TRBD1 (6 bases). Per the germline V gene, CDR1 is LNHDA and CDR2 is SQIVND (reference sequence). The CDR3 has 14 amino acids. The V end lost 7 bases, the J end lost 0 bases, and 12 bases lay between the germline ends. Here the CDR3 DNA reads TGTGCCAGTACCAAAACAGGGATGAACACTGAAGCTTTCTTT. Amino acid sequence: CASTKTGMNTEAFF.

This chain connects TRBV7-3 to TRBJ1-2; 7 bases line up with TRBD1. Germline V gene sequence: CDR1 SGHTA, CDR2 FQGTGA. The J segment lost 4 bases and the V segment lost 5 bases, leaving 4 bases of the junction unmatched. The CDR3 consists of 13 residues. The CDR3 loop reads CASSGDSGYGYTF. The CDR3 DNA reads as TGTGCCAGCAGCGGGGACAGCGGCTATGGCTACACCTTC.

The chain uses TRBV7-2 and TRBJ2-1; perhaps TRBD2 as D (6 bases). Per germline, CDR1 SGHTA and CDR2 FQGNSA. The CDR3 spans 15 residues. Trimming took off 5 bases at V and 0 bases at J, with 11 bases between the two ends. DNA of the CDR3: TGTGCCAGCAGCGGGGACTTGAGCTCCTACAATGAGCAGTTCTTC. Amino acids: CASSGDLSSYNEQFF.

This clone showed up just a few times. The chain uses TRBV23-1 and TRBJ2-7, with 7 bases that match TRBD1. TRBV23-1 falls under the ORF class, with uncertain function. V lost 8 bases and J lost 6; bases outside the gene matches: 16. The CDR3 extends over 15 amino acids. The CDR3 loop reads CASGNGGDRAREQYF. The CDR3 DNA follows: TGCGCCAGCGGGAATGGGGGAGACAGGGCCCGCGAGCAGTACTTC.

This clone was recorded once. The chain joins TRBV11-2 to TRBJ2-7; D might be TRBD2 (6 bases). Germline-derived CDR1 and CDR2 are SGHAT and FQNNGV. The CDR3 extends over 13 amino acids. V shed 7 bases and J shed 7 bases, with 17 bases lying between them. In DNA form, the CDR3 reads TGTGCCAGCACCCCCTTCAGGGAGGAAGAGCAGTACGTC. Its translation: CASTPFREEEQYV.

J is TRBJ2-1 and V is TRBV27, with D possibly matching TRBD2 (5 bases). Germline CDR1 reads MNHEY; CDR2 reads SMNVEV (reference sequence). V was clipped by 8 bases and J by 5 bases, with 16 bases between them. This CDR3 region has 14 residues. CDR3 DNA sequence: TGTGCCAGCTCCGGGTGGAACGGGGACAATGAGCAGTTCTTC. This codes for CASSGWNGDNEQFF.